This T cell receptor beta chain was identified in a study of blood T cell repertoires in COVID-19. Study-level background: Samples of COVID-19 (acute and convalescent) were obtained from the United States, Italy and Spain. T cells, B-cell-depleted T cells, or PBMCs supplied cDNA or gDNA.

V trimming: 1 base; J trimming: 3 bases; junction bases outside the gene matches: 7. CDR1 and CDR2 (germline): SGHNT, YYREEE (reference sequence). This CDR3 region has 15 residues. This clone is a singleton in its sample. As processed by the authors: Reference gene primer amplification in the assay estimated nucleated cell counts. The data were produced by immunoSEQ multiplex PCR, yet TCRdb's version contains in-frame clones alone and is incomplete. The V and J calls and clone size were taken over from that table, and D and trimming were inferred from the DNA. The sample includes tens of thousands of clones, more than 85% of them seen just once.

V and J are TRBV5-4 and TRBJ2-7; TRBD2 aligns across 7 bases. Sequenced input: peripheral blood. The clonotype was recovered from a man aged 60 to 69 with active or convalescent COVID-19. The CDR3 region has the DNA TGTGCCAGCAGCTTGTGGGGCGGGAGAATCTACGAGCAGTACTTC. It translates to CASSLWGGRIYEQYF.